Reported below is one T cell receptor (beta chain). This clonotype appeared a few times. Its antigen target is currently unknown. Base quality data are lacking; no much larger clone is found one base away. This specimen comes from a study of CD8 T cells in ankylosing spondylitis (dated by TCRdb to about 2017). With regard to the full study: The study profiled T cell receptor beta repertoires in healthy donors and ankylosing spondylitis patients to find disease-linked TCR variants. In total, the full study cohort was made up of 110 or so healthy donors and 25 ankylosing spondylitis patients. Peripheral blood samples were taken, and synovial fluid was additionally collected from ankylosing spondylitis patients.

Paper-wide results and their limitations: The disease-linked clones showed a CD8+ phenotype and occurred at relatively low frequencies in peripheral blood. Some motif variants had previously been reported in the synovial fluid and blood of reactive arthritis patients, which suggests shared mechanisms of disease initiation. Significant enrichment of the disease-linked clones was reported in matched synovial fluid samples from ankylosing spondylitis patients. Blood from ankylosing spondylitis patients appeared to be characterized by a TCR beta motif made up of seven or eight highly homologous amino acid variants.

Reading from cysteine to phenylalanine, the CDR3 counts 16 amino acids. Just CDR3 DNA is preserved here, 48 bases in frame from base 1. V is clipped by 7 bases and J by 5 bases, and the sequence between their germline boundaries is 23 bases long. Taken from the germline V gene, the CDR1 and CDR2 loops are MNHEY and SVGEGT. For sequencing, an Illumina HiSeq 2500 was employed. TCR beta libraries were prepared by quantitative 5'-RACE with molecular barcodes. Turning to the authors' computational methods: Disease-linked TCR variants were identified with a new computational method built on a probabilistic model of VDJ rearrangement. TCRdb reran the public reads through fastp at Q25 and MiXCR, keeping productive beta chains. Records with the same CDR3 protein are collapsed into one entry carrying the most frequent genes and DNA. TCRdb's processing, not the study's, gives the V and J calls here. In this sample the table shows approximately 290,000 distinct CDR3 sequences, about 20% of which occur a single time. The ten biggest clones cover roughly 3.4% of the sample.

The sequenced material came from blood, either unsorted or a sorted T cell fraction (not recorded which). The receptor was derived from a female donor with ankylosing spondylitis or in good health (not recorded which). Recombination linked TRBV6-2 or TRBV6-3 to TRBJ1-1, and the D gene may be TRBD1, 5 bases matching. CDR3 sequence: CASTSGGGWKRTEAFF. The bases read TGTGCCAGCACCTCGGGGGGAGGGTGGAAAAGGACTGAAGCTTTCTTT.